Below, 10 T cell receptor beta chains from the same sample are listed, as sequenced in a study of T cells in women clearing cervical HPV infection. Data came from immunoSEQ multiplex PCR; TCRdb stores just in-frame clones and leaves some out. This sample contains 20,000 to 25,000 clones. Sequenced: blood buffy coat. The receptors come from a woman aged 18 to 75 with a cervical HPV16 infection that either progressed to CIN3+ or cleared (not recorded which).

Of note for this clone: The read ends 3 residues before the CDR3 terminus; that terminus is restored from the germline J gene. V gene TRBV7-3 combines with J gene TRBJ2-4; weak D call: TRBD2 (6 bases). The germline CDR1 and CDR2 sequences are SGHTA and FQGTGA. CDR3 length: 13 amino acids. The part of the CDR3 DNA that was read is TGTGCCAGCAGCTACGTTACGGGGGATGGT. Protein: CASSYVTGDG. The CDR3 in full is CASSYVTGDGQYF.

A note on this clone: Read coverage stops 3 residues before the CDR3 terminus; the germline J gene supplies the remainder. The V gene is TRBV18, the J gene TRBJ1-2; the match to TRBD1 covers 7 bases. The V gene's germline CDR1 is KGHSH and CDR2 LQKENI. The CDR3 sequence is 15 residues long. The CDR3 loop reads CASSPRDSLYNDYTF. Incomplete CDR3 DNA: TGTGCCAGCTCACCACGGGACAGCCTATACAATGAC.

Turning to this clone: The missing CDR3 end, 3 residues past where the read stops, is filled in from the germline J gene. V is TRBV20-1 and J is TRBJ2-1; no clear D gene. Trimming pared 6 bases from V and 1 base from J, leaving 16 bases between. Germline V gives CDR1 DFQATT, CDR2 SNEGSKA (reference sequence). The CDR3 runs to 15 residues. The CDR3 reads CSAPHSASSYNEQFF. CDR3 DNA (partial): TGCAGTGCCCCCCATTCAGCGTCTTCCTACAATGAG.

Of note for this clone: The missing CDR3 end, 3 residues past where the read stops, is filled in from the germline J gene. The chain has TRBV19 and TRBJ2-2; no firm D call. This CDR3 contains 13 residues. Germline V CDR1 and CDR2: LNHDA, SQIVND (reference sequence). CDR3 residues: CASTEHYNSPLFF. The CDR3 DNA, read in part, is TGTGCCAGTACTGAACATTATAATTCACCG.

Note on this clone: Sequencing ends 3 residues short of the CDR3 end; the germline J gene provides the rest. V gene TRBV18 combines with J gene TRBJ2-5; unclear D gene. The ends were cut back, 0 bases at V and 1 base at J, with 6 bases in the middle. Germline V gene sequence: CDR1 KGHSH, CDR2 LQKENI. This CDR3 comprises 14 residues. CDR3 protein: CASSPPSLQETQYF. The CDR3 bases that were read are TGTGCCAGCTCACCACCGAGCCTCCAAGAGACC.

In regard to this clone: The missing CDR3 end, 3 residues past where the read stops, is filled in from the germline J gene. J is TRBJ1-2 and V is TRBV7-2; D not resolved. Germline V lookup: CDR1 SGHTA, CDR2 FQGNSA. CDR3 length: 14 amino acids. The part of the CDR3 DNA that was read is TGTGCCAGCAGCTTAATGATCCCGCCCTACGAC. Translation gives CASSLMIPPYD. The full CDR3 protein is CASSLMIPPYDYTF.

On this clone: Read data end 3 residues before the CDR3 end; the end is taken from the germline J gene. The chain has TRBV7-9 and TRBJ1-6; weak D call: TRBD1 (5 bases). V lost 3 bases and J 6 bases, leaving 9 bases between the germline ends. Germline V gives CDR1 SEHNR, CDR2 FQNEAQ (reference sequence). CDR3 size: 14 residues. The CDR3 bases that were read are TGTGCCAGCAGCTTGGTCAGGGTTAATTCACCC. Its translation is CASSLVRVNSP. The full CDR3 protein reads CASSLVRVNSPLHF.

Worth noting for this clone: The CDR3 end is not reached by the read, which stops 3 residues before it; the germline J gene fills it in. The chain recombines TRBV20-1 with TRBJ2-3, with TRBD2 as a possible D gene (6 bases). Germline V gene lookup returns CDR1 DFQATT and CDR2 SNEGSKA (reference sequence). The CDR3 is 13 residues long. The CDR3: CSAIRGSQETQYF. The CDR3 bases that were read are TGCAGTGCAATTCGGGGGAGCCAAGAGACG.

Points on this clone: The read ends 3 residues before the CDR3 terminus; that terminus is restored from the germline J gene. This chain uses TRBV19 with TRBJ2-3, with a possible D match to TRBD2 (6 bases). Germline assignment: CDR1 LNHDA and CDR2 SQIVND (reference sequence). This CDR3 is built from 13 residues. The CDR3 loop reads CASSMAGRETQYF. The CDR3 DNA, read in part, is TGTGCCAGTAGTATGGCGGGGCGAGAGACG.

Worth noting for this clone: The observed sequence ends 3 residues before the CDR3 terminus, with the missing tail filled in from the germline J gene. This chain joins TRBV5-1 and TRBJ2-2, with D perhaps TRBD1 or TRBD2 (6 bases each). Germline CDR1 and CDR2: SGHRS and YFSETQ. The CDR3 loop spans 15 amino acids. The part of the CDR3 DNA that was read is TGCGCCAGCGCTGGAGGGGGTCAAACTAATGAAAAG. Translated: CASAGGGQTNEK. From start to end, the CDR3 is CASAGGGQTNEKLFF. Combining the CDR3 with reference TRBV5-1 and TRBJ2-2 gives the whole variable domain KAGVTQTPRYLIKTRGQQVTLSCSPISGHRSVSWYQQTPGQGLQFLFEYFSETQRNKGNFPGRFSGRQFSNSRSEMNVSTLELGDSALYLCASAGGGQTNEKLFFGEGSRLTVL.